Below, 13 T cell receptor beta chains from the same sample are listed, as sequenced in a study of neurological immune-mediated disorders. TCRdb re-analysed the 5' RACE reads in MiXCR, keeping a single row per CDR3 protein. The sample lists 40,000 or so distinct CDR3 sequences, approximately 13% occurring once. Stated time point: longitudinal time-point 3. Sequencing was done on a sample of PBMCs. The receptor source for this set is a man aged 30 to 45 in good health.

This clonotype has at least ten counts. V usage is TRBV6-5 and J usage is TRBJ1-1, with unresolved D. The CDR3 loop spans 15 amino acids. Trimming pared 6 bases from V and 1 base from J, leaving 15 bases between. CDR1 MNHEY and CDR2 SVGAGI come from the germline V gene. CDR3 sequence (DNA): TGTGCCAGCAGCTCTCGTGCGGCAACGAACACTGAAGCTTTCTTT. The encoded protein is CASSSRAATNTEAFF.

This clonotype showed up many times. The genes are TRBV7-9 and TRBJ2-4; no definite D call. The CDR3 sequence is 18 residues long. V lost 6 bases and J lost 3, with 24 bases in between. CDR1 is SEHNR, CDR2 FQNEAQ, per germline (reference sequence). CDR3 amino acids: CASRAMPDLDRDKNIQYF. The CDR3, as DNA: TGTGCCAGCAGAGCTATGCCCGACCTCGATAGAGACAAAAACATTCAGTACTTC. Supplemented by reference TRBV7-9 and TRBJ2-4, the full variable domain reads DTGVSQNPRHKITKRGQNVTFRCDPISEHNRLYWYRQTLGQGPEFLTYFQNEAQLEKSRLLSDRFSAERPKGSFSTLEIQRTEQGDSAMYLCASRAMPDLDRDKNIQYFGAGTRLSVL.

Worth noting for this clonotype: The junction and the germline gene differ at one end; a read error may be behind it. CDR3 in amino acids: CANSLGGVGNQPQHF. The CDR3 DNA is TGTGCCAACAGCTTAGGTGGGGTAGGCAATCAGCCCCAGCATTTT. The rearrangement links TRBV7-2 to TRBJ1-5; D gene uncertain. The CDR3 totals 15 residues. CDR1 is SGHTA and CDR2 is FQGNSA in the germline V gene.

In this sample, this clonotype turned up many times. The rearrangement uses TRBV28 and TRBJ2-4; D remains unclear. The germline V and J ends were trimmed by 4 bases and 0 bases, with 7 bases remaining between them. The CDR3 is 14 residues long. Germline CDR1 is MDHEN and CDR2 is SYDVKM. This chain's CDR3 is CASSSTEAKNIQYF. CDR3 sequence (DNA): TGTGCCAGCAGTTCGACTGAAGCCAAAAACATTCAGTACTTC.

This clonotype was recorded many times. The chain combines TRBV30 with TRBJ2-7, with D unclear. This CDR3 spans 13 amino acids. Germline CDR1 is GTSNPN and CDR2 is SVGIG (reference sequence). Deletions cut 0 bases from V and 2 bases from J, with 8 bases between. The CDR3 sequence: CAWSVGNTYEQYF. CDR3 in DNA: TGTGCCTGGAGTGTTGGCAACACCTACGAGCAGTACTTC. Together with reference TRBV30 and TRBJ2-7, the CDR3 gives the full variable domain: SQTIHQWPATLVQPVGSPLSLECTVEGTSNPNLYWYRQAAGRGLQLLFYSVGIGQISSEVPQNLSASRPQDRQFILSSKKLLLSDSGFYLCAWSVGNTYEQYFGPGTRLTVT.

This clonotype was recorded at least ten times. V and J are TRBV18 and TRBJ1-6; 7 bases match TRBD1. Losses at the gene ends were 5 bases for V and 8 bases for J; bases not matched to a gene: 9. The CDR3 totals 15 residues. Germline CDR1 KGHSH, CDR2 LQKENI. The CDR3 DNA follows: TGTGCCAGCTCAGAAGACAGGGATATGTATTCACCCCTCCACTTT. Residues: CASSEDRDMYSPLHF.

This clonotype is a singleton in its sample. The J gene is TRBJ2-7, the V gene TRBV14; a weak D match, TRBD1 (6 bases). Germline V lookup: CDR1 SGHDN, CDR2 FVKESK. This CDR3 is 13 amino acids long. V gave up 8 bases and J gave up 10 bases, with 21 bases separating them. As DNA, the CDR3 is TGTGCCAGCGGAGATACAGGGTATCCAGATCAGTACTTC. Translating it yields CASGDTGYPDQYF.

Many counts were recorded for this clonotype. The CDR3 bases are TGTGCCAGCGGGCTAAGCGGACTTCTCAATGAGCAGTTCTTC. It yields the protein CASGLSGLLNEQFF. The chain has TRBV6-2 or TRBV6-3 and TRBJ2-1, with D perhaps matching TRBD2 (5 bases). Trimming removed 8 bases at V and 6 bases at J, with 17 bases between. The CDR3 contains 14 residues. Germline CDR1 is MNHEY and CDR2 is SVGEGT.

Notes on this clonotype: At one of its ends the junction is not consistent with the germline gene, which may arise from a read error. CDR3 sequence (DNA): TGTGCCAACAGCTTAGTAGAGCCCGGAAACATTCAGTACTTC. Protein sequence: CANSLVEPGNIQYF. This chain joins TRBV7-2 and TRBJ2-4; unclear D gene. This CDR3 contains 14 residues. Per the germline V gene, CDR1 is SGHTA and CDR2 is FQGNSA.

This clonotype was recorded many times. V is TRBV20-1 and J is TRBJ2-1; possibly TRBD2 for D (6 bases). Germline V gene lookup returns CDR1 DFQATT and CDR2 SNEGSKA (reference sequence). Trimming removed 6 bases at V and 6 bases at J, with 15 bases between. This CDR3 contains 13 residues. CDR3 sequence reads: CSARGTYLNEQFF. CDR3 coding DNA: TGCAGTGCCCGAGGGACTTACCTCAATGAGCAGTTCTTC.

This sequence joins TRBV6-2 or TRBV6-3 and TRBJ2-5; 7 nucleotides agree with TRBD2. The CDR3 has 13 amino acids. Germline CDR1 and CDR2: MNHEY and SVGEGT. The CDR3 loop reads CDSSGRALETQYF. CDR3 coding DNA: TGTGACAGTAGTGGGAGGGCCCTGGAGACCCAGTACTTC.

Ten or more counts support this clonotype. V usage is TRBV28 and J usage is TRBJ2-1; 7 bases map to TRBD2. This CDR3 is 18 amino acids long. The V gene's germline CDR1 is MDHEN and CDR2 SYDVKM. Trimming took 0 bases from V and 2 from J; bases not matched to a gene: 10. This CDR3 reads CASSLWGGRAGPYNEQFF. The CDR3 DNA follows: TGTGCCAGCAGTTTATGGGGGGGGAGGGCGGGTCCCTACAATGAGCAGTTCTTC.

This clonotype appeared a few times. The chain employs TRBV7-3 and TRBJ2-1, with 9 bases fitting TRBD1. V shed 3 bases, J shed 9 bases, and the junction held 12 bases outside the gene matches. CDR3 length: 16 amino acids. CDR1 is SGHTA and CDR2 is FQGTGA in the germline V gene. CDR3 sequence: CASSFHVTGGTSEQFF. The CDR3 DNA follows: TGTGCCAGCAGCTTCCACGTGACAGGGGGTACGAGTGAGCAGTTCTTC.